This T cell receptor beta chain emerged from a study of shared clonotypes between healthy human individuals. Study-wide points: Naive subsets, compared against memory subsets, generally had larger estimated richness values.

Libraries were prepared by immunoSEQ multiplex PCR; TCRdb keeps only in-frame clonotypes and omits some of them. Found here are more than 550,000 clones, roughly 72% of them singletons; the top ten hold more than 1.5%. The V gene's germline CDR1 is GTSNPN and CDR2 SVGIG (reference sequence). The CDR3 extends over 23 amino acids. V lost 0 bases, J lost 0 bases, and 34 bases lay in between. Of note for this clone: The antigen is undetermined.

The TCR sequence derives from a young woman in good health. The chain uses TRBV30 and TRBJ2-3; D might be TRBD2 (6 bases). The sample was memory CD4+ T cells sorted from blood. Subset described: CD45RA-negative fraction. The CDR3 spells CAWSVKWDNRLGLSISSTDTQYF. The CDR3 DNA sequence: TGTGCCTGGAGTGTAAAGTGGGATAACCGGTTGGGACTCTCAATTTCAAGCACAGATACGCAGTATTTT.